These T cell receptor beta chains were read from a single sample in a study of cytomegalovirus exposure and HLA in healthy donors. Sequencing used immunoSEQ multiplex PCR; TCRdb keeps in-frame clones, though not all of them. There are 99,000 or so clones in the sample; about three quarters occur only once, and roughly 5.4% lies in the top ten. The sample taken for sequencing was PBMCs. Receptors originate from a woman aged 18 to 35 in good health and CMV-seropositive. The CDR3 runs from the conserved cysteine through the conserved F or W. The D gene is left open where the match is weak. Clone size is stated in some rows and not others, as once, few, many or a class when expanded.

>16|TRBJ1-1|TRBV27|NA|NA
TGTGCCAGCAGTTTAGCAGAGGGTCTCTTGAACACTGAAGCTTTCTTT
CASSLAEGLLNTEAFF
>17|TRBJ1-2|TRBV19|NA|NA
TGTGCCAGTAAAAGTTCGTGGAGCAGCATCGGATCTAATGGCTACACCTTC
CASKSSWSSIGSNGYTF
>13|TRBJ1-2|TRBV6-1|NA|once
TGTGCCAGCAGTGAAGGGGGGGGGTATGGCTACACCTTC
CASSEGGGYGYTF
>14|TRBJ2-7|TRBV4-2|NA|NA
TGTGCCAGCAGCCATGGAACGGGGGCCTACGAGCAGTACTTC
CASSHGTGAYEQYF
>11|TRBJ2-5|TRBV10-2|NA|once
TGCGCCAGCAGTGAGGGGGCCACCCAGTACTTC
CASSEGATQYF
>15|TRBJ1-3|TRBV5-1|TRBD1|few
TGCGCCAGCAGCGAGACAGGGGCGGCAGGAAACACCATATATTTT
CASSETGAAGNTIYF
>16|TRBJ2-1|TRBV4-1|TRBD2|NA
TGCGCCAGCAGCCAAGGACTAGCGGGGGACTACAATGAGCAGTTCTTC
CASSQGLAGDYNEQFF
>15|TRBJ2-7|TRBV7-9|NA|once
TGTGCCAGCAGCCCTCAGGCCGGAAAGGCGTTCGAGCAGTACTTC
CASSPQAGKAFEQYF
>17|TRBJ2-1|TRBV4-1|TRBD2|NA
TGCGCCAGCAGCCAGGAACCGGGACTAGCGTTCTACAATGAGCAGCTCTTC
CASSQEPGLAFYNEQLF
>15|TRBJ2-7|TRBV15|NA|NA
TGTGCCACCAGCTCTGGGGCCGGAGATCCCCTCGAGCAGTACTTC
CATSSGAGDPLEQYF
>15|TRBJ2-2|TRBV4-1|NA|few
TGCGCCAGCAGCCAAGCCAGGGTGGGCACCGGGGAGCTGTTTTTT
CASSQARVGTGELFF
>14|TRBJ1-3|TRBV18|NA|NA
TGTGCCAGCTCTTATCCGAGCTCTGGAAACACCATATATTTT
CASSYPSSGNTIYF
>16|TRBJ2-3|TRBV4-2|TRBD2|NA
TGTGCCAGCAGCCTAGCGACTAGCGGGAGGGGAGATACGCAGTATTTT
CASSLATSGRGDTQYF
>11|TRBJ2-1|TRBV20-1|NA|NA
TGCAGTGCTAGGCAGGCAAATGAGCAGTTCTTC
CSARQANEQFF
>14|TRBJ2-4|TRBV6-1|NA|NA
TGTGCCAGCACGGTCTGGACGGGGAACGACATTCAGTACTTC
CASTVWTGNDIQYF
>15|TRBJ2-3|TRBV30|NA|NA
TGTGCCTGGAGTCGAACGGCAGGACTCACAGATACGCAGTATTTT
CAWSRTAGLTDTQYF
>13|TRBJ2-5|TRBV10-3|NA|once
TGTGCCATCAGTGTGGGGGGTGGGGAGACCCAGTACTTC
CAISVGGGETQYF
>16|TRBJ2-2|TRBV27|TRBD2|NA
TGTGCCAGCAGTTTAACGGGGGAGGGGAGGACCGGGGAGCTGTTTTTT
CASSLTGEGRTGELFF
>15|TRBJ2-3|TRBV5-6|TRBD1|NA
TGTGCCAGCAGCTTTCTGGGACAGGCCACAGATACGCAGTATTTT
CASSFLGQATDTQYF
>16|TRBJ2-5|TRBV4-1|TRBD1|few
TGCGCCAGCAGCCCCAGTAGACAGGGGGCATGGGAGACCCAGTACTTC
CASSPSRQGAWETQYF
>19|TRBJ2-1|TRBV30|TRBD2|NA
TGTGCCTGGACTAAATCCCGGACTAGCGGGAGTAGTAGTTGGAATGAGCAGTTCTTC
CAWTKSRTSGSSSWNEQFF
>15|TRBJ1-2|TRBV5-5|TRBD1|few
TGTGCCAGCAGCACATACTCAGGGGGCAGCTATGGCTACACCTTC
CASSTYSGGSYGYTF
>16|TRBJ1-5|TRBV2|TRBD1|NA
TGTGCCATAGGCCGGGACAGGGGAGAGGGCAATCAGCCCCAGCATTTT
CAIGRDRGEGNQPQHF
>13|TRBJ1-1|TRBV19|NA|NA
TGTGCCAGTAGTATGCTAAGGAACACTGAAGCTTTCTTT
CASSMLRNTEAFF
>17|TRBJ2-2|TRBV27|NA|NA
TGTGCCAGCAGTTTAGAGGTAGCCTCCCTTGGAACCGGGGAGCTGTTTTTT
CASSLEVASLGTGELFF
>14|TRBJ2-3|TRBV28|TRBD2|NA
TGTGCCAGCAGTAGCGGGAGCCAATCCTATACGCAGTATTTT
CASSSGSQSYTQYF
>16|TRBJ2-5|TRBV30|TRBD2|once
TGTGCCTGGAGTATTGGAGCGGGGGAGTACCAAGAGACCCAGTACTTC
CAWSIGAGEYQETQYF
>14|TRBJ2-7|TRBV6-5|TRBD2|NA
TGTGCCAGCAGTAGAAGCGGGAGTTCCTACGAGCAGTACTTC
CASSRSGSSYEQYF
>17|TRBJ1-1|TRBV28|TRBD1|once
TGTGCCAGCAGACCCCCTCAACGGGACAGGCCTGTGGCTGAAGCTTTCTTT
CASRPPQRDRPVAEAFF
>14|TRBJ1-5|TRBV5-1|TRBD1|NA
TGCGCCAGCAGCTCGGGACAGGGCAATCAGCCCCAGCATTTT
CASSSGQGNQPQHF
>15|TRBJ1-1|TRBV19|TRBD1|NA
TGTGCCAGTAGTATAGGGGACAGGAGGAACACTGAAGCTTTCTTT
CASSIGDRRNTEAFF
>16|TRBJ2-5|TRBV7-9|TRBD2|NA
TGTGCCAGCAGCTTCGTACTAGCGGGAGTTGGGGAGACCCAGTACTTC
CASSFVLAGVGETQYF
>14|TRBJ2-7|TRBV6-1|NA|NA
TGTGCCAACCTATCAGGGATGGTTATCGACGAGCAGTACTTC
CANLSGMVIDEQYF
>15|TRBJ1-2|TRBV29-1|NA|NA
TGCAGCGTTCCCGGGGGGACGGCCAGTACCTATGGCTACACCTTC
CSVPGGTASTYGYTF
>14|TRBJ2-1|TRBV7-3|NA|few
TGTGCCAGCAGCTTAGCGGGAAAAGGTATTGAGCAGTTCTTC
CASSLAGKGIEQFF
>14|TRBJ1-2|TRBV30|NA|few
TGTGCCTGGAGTCCTGGCCTTCCGCAGGGCGGCTACACCTTC
CAWSPGLPQGGYTF
>14|TRBJ1-2|TRBV18|NA|NA
TGTGCCAGCTCGCCGGGGGAGCTCTTCTATGGCTACACCTTC
CASSPGELFYGYTF
>15|TRBJ1-5|TRBV7-9|NA|NA
TGTGCCAGCAGCTTAGCATCGTCGGAGAATCAGCCCCAGCATTTT
CASSLASSENQPQHF
>15|TRBJ2-7|TRBV9|TRBD1|NA
TGTGCCAGCAGCCCCACCGGGACAGGGTACTACGAGCAGTACTTC
CASSPTGTGYYEQYF
>16|TRBJ2-3|TRBV5-4|TRBD2|once
TGTGCCAGCAGCTCATTAGCGGGACCTAGCACAGATACGCAGTATTTT
CASSSLAGPSTDTQYF